This T cell receptor (beta chain) was sequenced in a study of blood T cell repertoires in COVID-19. Study-level background: Samples of COVID-19 (acute and convalescent) were obtained from the United States, Italy and Spain. Sources were T cells, B-cell-depleted T cells, or PBMCs; the material itself was cDNA or gDNA.

The age range of participants was about 18 to 100 years, with residence in about two dozen US areas. Researchers sorted participants into cohorts using their self-reported clinical history. The germline V gene has CDR1 SEHNR and CDR2 FQNEAQ (reference sequence). The length of the CDR3 is 14 residues. The V and J ends lost 4 bases and 5 bases, in that order; junction bases with no gene match: 7. Profiling relied on immunoSEQ multiplex PCR, and the TCRdb table lists in-frame clones only, not all of them. The sample lists roughly 200,000 clones; approximately 83% were seen once. This chain uses TRBV7-9 with TRBJ1-2, with TRBD1 matching over 7 bases. This TCR was recovered from a woman in her thirties or forties with acute COVID-19. The sequencing sample was made of PBMCs or T cells enriched from blood (not recorded which). As DNA, the CDR3 is TGTGCCAGCAGCTCGACCGGGACAGTGTATGGCTACACCTTC. Protein product: CASSSTGTVYGYTF.